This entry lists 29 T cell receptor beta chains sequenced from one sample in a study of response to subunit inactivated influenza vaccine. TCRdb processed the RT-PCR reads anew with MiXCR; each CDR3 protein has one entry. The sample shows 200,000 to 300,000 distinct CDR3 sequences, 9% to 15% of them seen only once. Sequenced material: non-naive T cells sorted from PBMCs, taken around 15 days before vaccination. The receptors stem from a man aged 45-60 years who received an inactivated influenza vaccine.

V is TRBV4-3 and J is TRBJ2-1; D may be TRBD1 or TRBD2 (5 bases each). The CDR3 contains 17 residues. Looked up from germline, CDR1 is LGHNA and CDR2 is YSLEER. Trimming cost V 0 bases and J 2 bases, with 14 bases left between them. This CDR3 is CASSQDTQGPAYNEQFF. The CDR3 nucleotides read TGCGCCAGCAGCCAAGACACCCAGGGACCAGCCTACAATGAGCAGTTCTTC.

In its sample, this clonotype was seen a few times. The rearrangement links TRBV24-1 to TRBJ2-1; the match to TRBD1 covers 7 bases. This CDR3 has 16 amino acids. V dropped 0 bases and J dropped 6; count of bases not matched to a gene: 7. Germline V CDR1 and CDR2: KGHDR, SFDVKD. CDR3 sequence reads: CATSDLPSQGVNEQFF. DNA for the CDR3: TGTGCCACCAGTGATTTGCCCAGTCAGGGGGTCAATGAGCAGTTCTTC.

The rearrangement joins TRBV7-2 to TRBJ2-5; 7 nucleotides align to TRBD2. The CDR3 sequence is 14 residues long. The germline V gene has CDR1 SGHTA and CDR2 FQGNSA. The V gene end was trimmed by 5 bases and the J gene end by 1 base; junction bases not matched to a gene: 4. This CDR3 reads CASSMRTSQETQYF. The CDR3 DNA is TGTGCCAGCAGCATGAGGACTAGCCAAGAGACCCAGTACTTC. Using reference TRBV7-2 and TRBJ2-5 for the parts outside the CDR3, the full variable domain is GAGVSQSPSNKVTEKGKDVELRCDPISGHTALYWYRQSLGQGLEFLIYFQGNSAPDKSGLPSDRFSAERTGGSVSTLTIQRTQQEDSAVYLCASSMRTSQETQYFGPGTRLLVL.

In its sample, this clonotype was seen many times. CDR3 protein: CASSEAKANTGELFF. In DNA, the CDR3 is TGTGCCAGCAGTGAAGCTAAAGCGAACACCGGGGAGCTGTTTTTT. The genes are TRBV2 and TRBJ2-2; D is uncertain. The CDR3 covers 15 residues. V was pared by 0 bases and J by 0 bases, with 5 bases between. Germline V gene lookup returns CDR1 SNHLY and CDR2 FYNNEI.

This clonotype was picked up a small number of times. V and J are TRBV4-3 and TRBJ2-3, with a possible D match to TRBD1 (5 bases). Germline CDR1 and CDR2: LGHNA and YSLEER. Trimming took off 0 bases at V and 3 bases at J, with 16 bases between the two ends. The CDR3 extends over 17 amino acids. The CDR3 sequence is CASSQEVNRQGTDTQYF. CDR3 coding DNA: TGCGCCAGCAGCCAAGAAGTGAATCGGCAGGGAACAGATACGCAGTATTTT.

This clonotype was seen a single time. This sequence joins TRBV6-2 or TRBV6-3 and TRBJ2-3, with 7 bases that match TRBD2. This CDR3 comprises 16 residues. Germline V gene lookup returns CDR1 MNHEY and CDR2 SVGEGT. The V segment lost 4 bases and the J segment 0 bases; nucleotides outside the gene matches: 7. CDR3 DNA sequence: TGTGCCAGCAGTTCCTCTAGCGGATATAGCACAGATACGCAGTATTTT. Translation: CASSSSSGYSTDTQYF.

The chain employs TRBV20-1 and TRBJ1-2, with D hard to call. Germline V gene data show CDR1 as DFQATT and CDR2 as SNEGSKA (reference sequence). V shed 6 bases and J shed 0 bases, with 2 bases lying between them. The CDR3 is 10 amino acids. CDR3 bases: TGCAGTGCGCCTAACTATGGCTACACCTTC. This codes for CSAPNYGYTF.

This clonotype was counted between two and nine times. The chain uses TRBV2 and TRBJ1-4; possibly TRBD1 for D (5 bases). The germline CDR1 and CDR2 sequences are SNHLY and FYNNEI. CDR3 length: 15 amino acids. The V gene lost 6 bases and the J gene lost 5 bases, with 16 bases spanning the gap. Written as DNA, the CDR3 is TGTGCCAGCAGGGAGAATTCTGGGGGGAATGAAAAACTGTTTTTT. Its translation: CASRENSGGNEKLFF.

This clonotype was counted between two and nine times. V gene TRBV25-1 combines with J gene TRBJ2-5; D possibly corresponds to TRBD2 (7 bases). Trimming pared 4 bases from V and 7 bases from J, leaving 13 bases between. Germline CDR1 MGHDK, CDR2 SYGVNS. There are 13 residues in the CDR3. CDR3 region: CASSVEGGGTQYF. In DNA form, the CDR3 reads TGTGCCAGCAGTGTCGAGGGAGGGGGGACCCAGTACTTC.

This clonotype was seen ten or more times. CDR3 in DNA: TGCGCCAGCAGTGACATCCAGCGGGGGGGCTTAGAGACCCAGTACTTC. Translating it yields CASSDIQRGGLETQYF. The V and J genes are TRBV10-2 and TRBJ2-5; 10 positions match TRBD2. V shed 3 bases and J 4 bases; nucleotides not matched to a gene: 8. The CDR3 runs 16 residues. Per germline, CDR1 WSHSY and CDR2 SAAADI.

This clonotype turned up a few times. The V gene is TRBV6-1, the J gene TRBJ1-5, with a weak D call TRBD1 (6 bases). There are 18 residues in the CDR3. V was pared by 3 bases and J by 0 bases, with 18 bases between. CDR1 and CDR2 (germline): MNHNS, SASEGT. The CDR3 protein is CASSDDRGRLGSNQPQHF. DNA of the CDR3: TGTGCCAGCAGTGATGATCGGGGGCGTTTGGGTAGCAATCAGCCCCAGCATTTT.

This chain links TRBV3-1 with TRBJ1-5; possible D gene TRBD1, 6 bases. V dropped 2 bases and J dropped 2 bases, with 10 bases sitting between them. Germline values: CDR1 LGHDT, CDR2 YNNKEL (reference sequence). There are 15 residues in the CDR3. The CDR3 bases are TGTGCCAGCAGCCAAACGGGGACACGCAATCAGCCCCAGCATTTT. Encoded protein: CASSQTGTRNQPQHF. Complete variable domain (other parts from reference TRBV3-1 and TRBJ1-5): DTAVSQTPKYLVTQMGNDKSIKCEQNLGHDTMYWYKQDSKKFLKIMFSYNNKELIINETVPNRFSPKSPDKAHLNLHINSLELGDSAVYFCASSQTGTRNQPQHFGDGTRLSIL.

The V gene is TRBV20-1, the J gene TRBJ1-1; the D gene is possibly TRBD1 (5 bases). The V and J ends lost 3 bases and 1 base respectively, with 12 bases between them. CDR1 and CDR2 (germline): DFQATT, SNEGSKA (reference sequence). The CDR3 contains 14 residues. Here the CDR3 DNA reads TGCAGTGCTAGGACCGGGACCTGGAACACTGAAGCTTTCTTT. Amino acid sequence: CSARTGTWNTEAFF.

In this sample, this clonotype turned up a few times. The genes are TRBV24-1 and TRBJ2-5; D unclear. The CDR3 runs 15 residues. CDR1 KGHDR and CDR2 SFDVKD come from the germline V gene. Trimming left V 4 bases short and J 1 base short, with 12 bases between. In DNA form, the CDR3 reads TGTGCCACCAGTGACCCCCTAGGTGTCCAAGAGACCCAGTACTTC. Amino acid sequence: CATSDPLGVQETQYF.

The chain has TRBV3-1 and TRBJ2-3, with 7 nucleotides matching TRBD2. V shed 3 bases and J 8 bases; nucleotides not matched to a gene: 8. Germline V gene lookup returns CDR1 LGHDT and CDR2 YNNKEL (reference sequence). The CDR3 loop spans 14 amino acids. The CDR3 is CASSHRLAVATQYF. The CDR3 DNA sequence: TGTGCCAGCAGCCATCGACTAGCCGTGGCTACGCAGTATTTT.

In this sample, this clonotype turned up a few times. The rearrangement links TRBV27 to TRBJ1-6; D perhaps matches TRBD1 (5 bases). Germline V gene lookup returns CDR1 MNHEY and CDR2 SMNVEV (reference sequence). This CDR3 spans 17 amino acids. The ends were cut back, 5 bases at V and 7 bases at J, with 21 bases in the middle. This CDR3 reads CASSQGVWADQNSPLHF. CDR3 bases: TGTGCCAGCAGTCAGGGCGTTTGGGCAGACCAGAATTCACCCCTCCACTTT.

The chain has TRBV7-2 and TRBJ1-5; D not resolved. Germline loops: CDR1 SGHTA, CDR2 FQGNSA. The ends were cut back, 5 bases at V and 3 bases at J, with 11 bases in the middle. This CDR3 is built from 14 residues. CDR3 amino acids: CASSTGLTNQPQHF. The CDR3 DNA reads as TGTGCCAGCAGCACGGGTCTTACCAATCAGCCCCAGCATTTT.

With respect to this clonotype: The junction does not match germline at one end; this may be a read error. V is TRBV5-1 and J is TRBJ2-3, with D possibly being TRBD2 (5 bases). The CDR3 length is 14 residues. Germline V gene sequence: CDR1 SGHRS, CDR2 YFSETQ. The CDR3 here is CAGSLEVRWDTQYF. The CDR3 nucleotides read TGCGCCGGCAGCTTGGAGGTTCGGTGGGATACGCAGTATTTT.

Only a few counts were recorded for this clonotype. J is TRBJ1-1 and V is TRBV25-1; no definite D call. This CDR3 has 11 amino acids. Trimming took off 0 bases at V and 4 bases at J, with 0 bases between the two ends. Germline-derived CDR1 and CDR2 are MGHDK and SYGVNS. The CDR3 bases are TGTGCCAGCAGTGAATACACTGAAGCTTTCTTT. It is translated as CASSEYTEAFF.

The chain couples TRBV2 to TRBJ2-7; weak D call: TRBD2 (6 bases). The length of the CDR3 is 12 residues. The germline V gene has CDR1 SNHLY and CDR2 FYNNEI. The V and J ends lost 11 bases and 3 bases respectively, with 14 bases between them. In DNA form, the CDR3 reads TGTGCCGGAGGGACGGATGGCTACGAGCAGTACTTC. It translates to CAGGTDGYEQYF.

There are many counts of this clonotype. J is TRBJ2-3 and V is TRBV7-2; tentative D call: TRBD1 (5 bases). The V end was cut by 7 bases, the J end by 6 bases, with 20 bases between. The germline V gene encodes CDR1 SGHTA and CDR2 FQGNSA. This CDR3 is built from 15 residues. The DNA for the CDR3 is TGTGCCAGCACTCCCCTCGAAGGGGTGGGGGATACGCAGTATTTT. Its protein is CASTPLEGVGDTQYF.

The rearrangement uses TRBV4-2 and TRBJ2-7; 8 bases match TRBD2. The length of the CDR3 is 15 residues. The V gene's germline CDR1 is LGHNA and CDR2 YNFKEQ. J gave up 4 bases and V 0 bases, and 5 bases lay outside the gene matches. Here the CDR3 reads CASSQESGGPYEQYF. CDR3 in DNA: TGTGCCAGCAGCCAAGAAAGCGGGGGCCCATACGAGCAGTACTTC.

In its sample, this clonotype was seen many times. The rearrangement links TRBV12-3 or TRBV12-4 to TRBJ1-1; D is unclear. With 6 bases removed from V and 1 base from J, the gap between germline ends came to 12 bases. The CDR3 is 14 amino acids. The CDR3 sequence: CASSPDGRNTEAFF. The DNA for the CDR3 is TGTGCCAGCAGCCCAGACGGACGGAACACTGAAGCTTTCTTT.

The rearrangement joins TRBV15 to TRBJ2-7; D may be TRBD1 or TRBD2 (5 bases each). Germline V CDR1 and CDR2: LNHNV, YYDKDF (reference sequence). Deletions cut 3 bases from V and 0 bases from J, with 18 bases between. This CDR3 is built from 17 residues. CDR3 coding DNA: TGTGCCACCAGCAGGGACCCCGGGACCGCGCACTCCTACGAGCAGTACTTC. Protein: CATSRDPGTAHSYEQYF.

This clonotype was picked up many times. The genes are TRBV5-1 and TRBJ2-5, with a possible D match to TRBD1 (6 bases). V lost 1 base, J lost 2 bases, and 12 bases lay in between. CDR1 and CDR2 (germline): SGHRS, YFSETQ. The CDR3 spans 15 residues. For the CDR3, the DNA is TGCGCCAGCAGCTTGATGGGGACACGTCAAGAGACCCAGTACTTC. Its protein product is CASSLMGTRQETQYF. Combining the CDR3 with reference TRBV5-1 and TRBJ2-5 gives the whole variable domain KAGVTQTPRYLIKTRGQQVTLSCSPISGHRSVSWYQQTPGQGLQFLFEYFSETQRNKGNFPGRFSGRQFSNSRSEMNVSTLELGDSALYLCASSLMGTRQETQYFGPGTRLLVL.

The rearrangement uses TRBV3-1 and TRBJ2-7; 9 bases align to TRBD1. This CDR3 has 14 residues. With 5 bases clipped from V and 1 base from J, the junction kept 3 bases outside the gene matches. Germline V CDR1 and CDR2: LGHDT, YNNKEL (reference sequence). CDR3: CASSEQGASYEQYF. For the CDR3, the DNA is TGTGCCAGCAGCGAACAGGGGGCTTCCTACGAGCAGTACTTC.

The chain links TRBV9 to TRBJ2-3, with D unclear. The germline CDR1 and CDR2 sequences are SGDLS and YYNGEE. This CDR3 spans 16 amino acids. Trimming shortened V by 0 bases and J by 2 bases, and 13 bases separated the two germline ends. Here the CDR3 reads CASSVAPFGNTDTQYF. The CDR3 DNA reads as TGTGCCAGCAGCGTAGCTCCCTTCGGAAACACAGATACGCAGTATTTT.

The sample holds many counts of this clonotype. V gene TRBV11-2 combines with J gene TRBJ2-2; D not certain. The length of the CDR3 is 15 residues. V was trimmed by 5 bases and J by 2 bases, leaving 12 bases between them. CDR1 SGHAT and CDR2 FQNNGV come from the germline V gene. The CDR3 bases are TGTGCCAGCAGCCGGACGGTACACAACACCGGGGAGCTGTTTTTT. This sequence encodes CASSRTVHNTGELFF.

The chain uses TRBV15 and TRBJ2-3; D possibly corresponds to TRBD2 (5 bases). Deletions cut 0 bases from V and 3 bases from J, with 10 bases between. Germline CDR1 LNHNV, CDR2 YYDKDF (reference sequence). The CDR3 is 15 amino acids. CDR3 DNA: TGTGCCACCAGCAGAGATATGGGAGCGACAGATACGCAGTATTTT. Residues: CATSRDMGATDTQYF.